This record concerns one TCR beta chain sequence. The sample is drawn from a study of blood T cell repertoires in COVID-19. Germline CDR1 reads SNHLY; CDR2 reads FYNNEI. V lost 4 bases and J lost 5, with 11 bases in between. The CDR3 is made up of 13 amino acids. As handled by the study authors: Nucleated cell number was recorded as an estimate derived from reference gene primer amplification. Produced via immunoSEQ multiplex PCR; TCRdb's table is partial and in-frame only. That table supplies the V and J calls and clone size; D and trimming were determined from the DNA. The table includes 50,000 to 75,000 clones, around 81% detected once.

This clonotype originated in a woman of 80 years or more with active or convalescent COVID-19. The chain has TRBV2 and TRBJ2-5; D might be TRBD2 (5 bases). Sequenced material: peripheral blood. CDR3 residues: CASSGGPGETQYF. CDR3 sequence (DNA): TGTGCCAGCAGTGGTGGGCCGGGGGAGACCCAGTACTTC.